The clone carrying this T cell receptor (beta chain) was counted ten times or more. CDR3 length: 14 residues. CDR1 is DFQATT and CDR2 is SNEGSKA in the germline V gene (reference sequence). V was pared by 6 bases and J by 1 base, with 15 bases between. This record comes from a study of T-cell reconstitution after alpha-beta-depleted transplantation in children. Using unique molecular identifiers, the investigators prepared the TCRbeta library. In TCRdb, the PCR reads were re-called with MiXCR into one record per CDR3 protein. The sample has 200,000 to 300,000 distinct CDR3 sequences, more than 10% seen once; the top ten hold around 2.8%.

The sample was PBMCs from the stem cell graft donor, taken from the stem cell graft. The receptor comes from a human donor who donated a stem cell graft to a child with acute lymphoblastic leukemia. V and J are TRBV20-1 and TRBJ1-1; D uncertain. As DNA, the CDR3 is TGCAGTGCCTTAAGAGGGTTTGCGAACACTGAAGCTTTCTTT. Protein sequence: CSALRGFANTEAFF.